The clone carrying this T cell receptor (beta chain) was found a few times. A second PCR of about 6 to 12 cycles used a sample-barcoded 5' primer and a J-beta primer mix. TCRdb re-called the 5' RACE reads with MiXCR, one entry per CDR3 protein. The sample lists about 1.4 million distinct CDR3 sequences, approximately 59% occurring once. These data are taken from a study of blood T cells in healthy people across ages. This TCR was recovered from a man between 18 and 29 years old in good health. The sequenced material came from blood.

The CDR3 sequence: CASSFIGVGSKRSYEQYF. The CDR3 bases are TGTGCCAGCAGCTTTATAGGGGTTGGCTCCAAGAGGTCGTACGAGCAGTACTTC. The chain carries TRBV7-8 and TRBJ2-7; D is possibly TRBD1 (5 bases). Germline V CDR1 and CDR2: SGHVS, FQNEAQ. CDR3 size: 18 residues. V was shortened by 3 bases and J by 4 bases, with 25 bases between the two germline ends.